The 22 T cell receptor beta chains below come from one sample, sequenced in a study of human thymus T cells. Here immunoSEQ multiplex PCR was the method, and the copy in TCRdb shows in-frame clones only, minus some. The sample shows around 45,000 clones, approximately 95% of them seen only once. Sequences were obtained from blood. The receptors come from a girl in the first two years of life with a congenital heart defect but otherwise immunologically healthy.

The chain is built from TRBV18 and TRBJ2-1, with 9 bases lining up with TRBD2. V shed 4 bases, J shed 1 base, and the junction held 2 bases outside the gene matches. This CDR3 spans 15 amino acids. Germline CDR1 and CDR2: KGHSH and LQKENI. The DNA for the CDR3 is TGTGCCAGCTCACGACTAGCGGATTCCTACAATGAGCAGTTCTTC. Translating gives CASSRLADSYNEQFF.

This clone was seen once. The DNA of the CDR3 is TGTGCCAGCAGCATGCGACCGGGACCGCCACTTGACTATGGCTACACCTTC. Its translation is CASSMRPGPPLDYGYTF. The rearrangement uses TRBV5-6 and TRBJ1-2; a weak D match, TRBD1 (5 bases). V was trimmed by 4 bases and J by 3 bases, leaving 22 bases between them. From germline, CDR1 is SGHDT and CDR2 YYEEEE. This CDR3 is 17 amino acids long. The variable domain in full, completed from reference TRBV5-6 and TRBJ1-2, reads DAGVTQSPTHLIKTRGQQVTLRCSPKSGHDTVSWYQQALGQGPQFIFQYYEEEERQRGNFPDRFSGHQFPNYSSELNVNALLLGDSALYLCASSMRPGPPLDYGYTFGSGTRLTVV.

The chain couples TRBV2 to TRBJ2-6, with a tentative D call TRBD2 (5 bases). CDR1 and CDR2 from the germline V gene are SNHLY and FYNNEI. This CDR3 comprises 14 residues. With 7 bases removed from V and 2 bases from J, the gap between germline ends came to 9 bases. The CDR3 nucleotides are TGTGCCAGCACCGGAGGTCCTGGGGCCAACGTCCTGACTTTC. The encoded protein is CASTGGPGANVLTF.

The genes are TRBV13 and TRBJ2-4; D unclear. Deletions cut 4 bases from V and 4 bases from J, with 11 bases between. The CDR3 runs 14 residues. Germline-derived CDR1 and CDR2 are PRHDT and FYEKMQ (reference sequence). The CDR3, as DNA: TGTGCCAGCAGCTCTTACAGTATTAAAAACATTCAGTACTTC. Its protein product is CASSSYSIKNIQYF. Drawing the rest from reference TRBV13 and TRBJ2-4, the complete variable domain is AAGVIQSPRHLIKEKRETATLKCYPIPRHDTVYWYQQGPGQDPQFLISFYEKMQSDKGSIPDRFSAQQFSDYHSELNMSSLELGDSALYFCASSSYSIKNIQYFGAGTRLSVL.

The gene calls are TRBV14 and TRBJ2-7; D remains ambiguous. Germline V lookup: CDR1 SGHDN, CDR2 FVKESK. V lost 2 bases to trimming and J lost 2 bases, with 16 bases between them. The CDR3 runs 16 residues. In nucleotides, the CDR3 is TGTGCCAGCAGCCAAAAACGGGTGGTCAAGGCCTACGAGCAGTACTTC. Translation: CASSQKRVVKAYEQYF.

The chain is built from TRBV19 and TRBJ2-1; 10 bases align to TRBD2. The CDR3 runs to 15 residues. Germline V lookup: CDR1 LNHDA, CDR2 SQIVND (reference sequence). J was trimmed by 5 bases and V by 6 bases; bases with no gene match: 7. The CDR3 DNA is TGTGCCAGTAGCCTAGCGGGAGCAACCAACAATGAGCAGTTCTTC. This translates into CASSLAGATNNEQFF.

The chain has TRBV7-2 and TRBJ1-5; D not resolved. CDR3 size: 15 residues. The V end was cut by 5 bases, the J end by 3 bases, with 14 bases between. The germline CDR1 and CDR2 sequences are SGHTA and FQGNSA. The CDR3 loop is CASSPQDRYNQPQHF. The DNA of the CDR3 is TGTGCCAGCAGCCCCCAAGACCGCTACAATCAGCCCCAGCATTTT.

V and J are TRBV15 and TRBJ2-7; TRBD2 might be the D (6 bases). V shed 5 bases and J shed 0 bases, with 8 bases lying between them. Germline lookup yields CDR1 LNHNV and CDR2 YYDKDF (reference sequence). This CDR3 has 13 amino acids. The CDR3 reads CATSLGSSYEQYF. CDR3 nucleotide sequence: TGTGCCACCAGCCTCGGGAGCTCCTACGAGCAGTACTTC.

J is TRBJ1-2 and V is TRBV6-6; unclear D gene. CDR1 and CDR2 from the germline V gene are MNHNY and SVGAGI (reference sequence). V gave up 0 bases and J gave up 2 bases, with 13 bases separating them. This CDR3 is built from 16 residues. The CDR3 sequence is CASSYSSLTRNYGYTF. DNA for the CDR3: TGTGCCAGCAGTTACTCGAGTTTAACACGGAACTATGGCTACACCTTC.

The chain combines TRBV6-6 with TRBJ2-1, with 8 positions matching TRBD2. CDR3 length: 14 amino acids. Trimming removed 2 bases from V and 7 bases from J; junction bases left unmatched: 4. Germline CDR1 is MNHNY and CDR2 is SVGAGI (reference sequence). CDR3 DNA: TGTGCCAGCAGTTACGGACTAGCCGCTAATGAGCAGTTCTTC. Protein: CASSYGLAANEQFF.

V is TRBV5-1 and J is TRBJ2-7; D may correspond to TRBD1 or TRBD2 (5 bases each). This CDR3 has 14 amino acids. The V gene's germline CDR1 is SGHRS and CDR2 YFSETQ. V lost 1 base and J lost 5, with 13 bases in between. In DNA form, the CDR3 reads TGCGCCAGCAGCTTGCTGAGTCGGGGCGACGAGCAGTACTTC. Protein product: CASSLLSRGDEQYF.

This clone was counted only a few times. The chain has TRBV11-2 and TRBJ1-2; D not certain. CDR1 and CDR2 from the germline V gene are SGHAT and FQNNGV. CDR3 length equals 14 residues. The V gene lost 2 bases and the J gene lost 4 bases, with 11 bases spanning the gap. The CDR3 coding sequence is TGTGCCAGCAGCTTAAATACGGGCAGCTATGGCTACACCTTC. Its translation: CASSLNTGSYGYTF.

This rearrangement joins TRBV23-1 to TRBJ2-7; D call uncertain. TRBV23-1 is classed as an ORF, of uncertain function. The CDR3 totals 14 residues. Between the trimmed V and J ends, which lost 4 bases and 2 bases, there was a span of 12 bases. CDR3 coding DNA: TGCGCCAGCAGTCGGAGAGCAGTGACCTACGAGCAGTACTTC. It encodes CASSRRAVTYEQYF.

The chain uses TRBV28 and TRBJ2-7, with D hard to call. CDR1 and CDR2 from the germline V gene are MDHEN and SYDVKM. The CDR3 is 15 residues long. V was clipped by 4 bases and J by 0 bases, with 13 bases between them. The chain's CDR3 is CASSSGTPSSYEQYF. CDR3 bases: TGTGCCAGCAGTTCGGGCACCCCGAGCTCCTACGAGCAGTACTTC.

V and J are TRBV7-2 and TRBJ2-2; perhaps TRBD1 as D (5 bases). V was clipped by 3 bases and J by 6 bases, with 8 bases between them. CDR1 and CDR2 (germline): SGHTA, FQGNSA. The CDR3 totals 13 residues. The CDR3 DNA is TGTGCCAGCAGCTTGGGGCTTTCCGGGGAGCTGTTTTTT. It is translated as CASSLGLSGELFF.

This clone came up once. The rearrangement uses TRBV11-2 and TRBJ1-2; no reliable D call. Per germline, CDR1 SGHAT and CDR2 FQNNGV. Trimming stripped 2 bases from V and 6 bases from J, with 16 bases between. The CDR3 extends over 15 amino acids. In DNA form, the CDR3 reads TGTGCCAGCAGCTTAATTTCGTCCGGGGTAGATGGCTACACCTTC. Translated: CASSLISSGVDGYTF.

This clone is a singleton in its sample. The chain employs TRBV28 and TRBJ1-5, with 7 bases fitting TRBD1. Losses at the gene ends were 6 bases for V and 2 bases for J; bases not matched to a gene: 7. CDR3 size: 15 residues. The V gene's germline CDR1 is MDHEN and CDR2 SYDVKM. Here the CDR3 reads CASSSDRAGNQPQHF. The CDR3 DNA is TGTGCCAGCAGCTCCGACAGGGCGGGCAATCAGCCCCAGCATTTT.

This clone was counted a single time. This sequence joins TRBV6-4 and TRBJ2-1; D uncertain. This CDR3 spans 16 amino acids. V lost 0 bases to trimming and J lost 4 bases, with 13 bases between them. Germline values: CDR1 MRHNA, CDR2 SNTAGT. CDR3 DNA: TGTGCCAGCAGTGACTCACGACTTGGCCATTACAATGAGCAGTTCTTC. This encodes CASSDSRLGHYNEQFF.

This CDR3 reads CASSGYWGTQYF. The DNA for the CDR3 is TGTGCCAGTAGTGGGTATTGGGGGACCCAGTACTTC. The chain carries TRBV19 and TRBJ2-5, with D uncertain. Germline assignment: CDR1 LNHDA and CDR2 SQIVND (reference sequence). This CDR3 has 12 amino acids. The germline V and J ends were trimmed by 5 bases and 7 bases, with 11 bases remaining between them.

V and J are TRBV6-1 and TRBJ2-7, with TRBD2 matching over 9 bases. With V trimmed by 6 bases and J by 3 bases, 9 bases remained unmatched. The CDR3 spans 15 residues. Germline V gene lookup returns CDR1 MNHNS and CDR2 SASEGT. In nucleotides, the CDR3 is TGTGCCAGCAGGGATCCGGGACTAGCTTACTACGAGCAGTACTTC. Amino acid sequence: CASRDPGLAYYEQYF.

This clone was observed a handful of times. The J gene is TRBJ1-1, the V gene TRBV19; D unresolved. This CDR3 is built from 15 residues. The V end was cut by 2 bases, the J end by 2 bases, with 12 bases between. Germline V lookup: CDR1 LNHDA, CDR2 SQIVND (reference sequence). DNA for the CDR3: TGTGCCAGTAGTATACACGGACTTATTAACACTGAAGCTTTCTTT. The encoded protein is CASSIHGLINTEAFF.

In the case of this clone: The sample has other DNA sequences that encode this CDR3 too. Here the CDR3 DNA reads TGTGCCAGCAGTGGGACTAGCGGCTATTACAATGAGCAGTTCTTC. Encoded protein: CASSGTSGYYNEQFF. The chain has TRBV6-1 and TRBJ2-1; 10 bases match TRBD2. Per the germline V gene, CDR1 is MNHNS and CDR2 is SASEGT. With V trimmed by 4 bases and J by 4 bases, 4 bases remained unmatched. The CDR3 contains 15 residues.